Presented here are 7 T cell receptor beta chains from one specimen sequenced in a study of control samples from healthy donors and cancer patients. Sequencing used immunoSEQ multiplex PCR; TCRdb keeps in-frame clones, though not all of them. The profile shows around 97,000 clones, around 88% of them singletons. The specimen sequenced was PBMCs. The source of these receptors is a man between 60 and 75 years old with lung cancer.

This chain connects TRBV15 to TRBJ1-4, with unresolved D. Germline CDR1 and CDR2: LNHNV and YYDKDF (reference sequence). The V gene lost 0 bases and the J gene lost 7 bases, with 12 bases spanning the gap. The CDR3 extends over 15 amino acids. The CDR3 protein is CATSREGPGAEKLFF. The DNA for the CDR3 is TGTGCCACCAGCAGAGAAGGTCCAGGTGCTGAAAAACTGTTTTTT.

This chain's CDR3 is CASTIAGVETQYF. The DNA of the CDR3 is TGTGCCAGCACCATAGCGGGGGTAGAGACCCAGTACTTC. V and J are TRBV5-4 and TRBJ2-5, with TRBD2 matching over 9 bases. The CDR3 totals 13 residues. From germline, CDR1 is SGHNT and CDR2 YYREEE (reference sequence). After removal of 6 bases from V and 4 bases from J, the junction contained 4 bases not matched to a gene.

The chain combines TRBV7-9 with TRBJ2-7, with 8 bases lining up with TRBD1. Per germline, CDR1 SEHNR and CDR2 FQNEAQ (reference sequence). CDR3 length: 15 residues. With V trimmed by 2 bases and J by 4 bases, 7 bases remained unmatched. The CDR3 reads CASSLIGQGLYEQYF. The CDR3 DNA reads as TGTGCCAGCAGCTTAATAGGACAGGGCTTATACGAGCAGTACTTC.

V gene TRBV29-1 combines with J gene TRBJ1-2; D is unresolved. The length of the CDR3 is 13 residues. The germline gives CDR1 SQVTM, CDR2 ANQGSEA. The CDR3 DNA is TGCAGTTCCTTAGGGAGAGGTAACTATGGCTACACCTTC. Protein sequence: CSSLGRGNYGYTF.

The chain uses TRBV5-1 and TRBJ2-3, with a tentative D call TRBD1 (5 bases). V was trimmed by 2 bases and J by 2 bases, leaving 12 bases between them. This CDR3 is built from 15 residues. Germline assignment: CDR1 SGHRS and CDR2 YFSETQ. The CDR3 sequence: CASSFSGFVTDTQYF. CDR3 nucleotide sequence: TGCGCCAGCAGCTTCTCAGGGTTTGTCACAGATACGCAGTATTTT.

The chain is built from TRBV6-2 or TRBV6-3 and TRBJ1-1, with D uncertain. CDR1 and CDR2 (germline): MNHEY, SVGEGT. V lost 3 bases and J 4 bases, leaving 18 bases between the germline ends. The CDR3 spans 16 residues. In nucleotides, the CDR3 is TGTGCCAGCAGTTATATACCGGTCCCCGATTCCACTGAAGCTTTCTTT. Its protein is CASSYIPVPDSTEAFF.

V usage is TRBV14 and J usage is TRBJ2-4; D is unclear. The length of the CDR3 is 13 residues. The V end lost 8 bases, the J end lost 9 bases, and 17 bases lay between the germline ends. Germline V gives CDR1 SGHDN, CDR2 FVKESK. The CDR3 nucleotides read TGTGCCAGCTCTCCTGGGCCAGCATTCATTCAGTACTTC. The encoded protein is CASSPGPAFIQYF.